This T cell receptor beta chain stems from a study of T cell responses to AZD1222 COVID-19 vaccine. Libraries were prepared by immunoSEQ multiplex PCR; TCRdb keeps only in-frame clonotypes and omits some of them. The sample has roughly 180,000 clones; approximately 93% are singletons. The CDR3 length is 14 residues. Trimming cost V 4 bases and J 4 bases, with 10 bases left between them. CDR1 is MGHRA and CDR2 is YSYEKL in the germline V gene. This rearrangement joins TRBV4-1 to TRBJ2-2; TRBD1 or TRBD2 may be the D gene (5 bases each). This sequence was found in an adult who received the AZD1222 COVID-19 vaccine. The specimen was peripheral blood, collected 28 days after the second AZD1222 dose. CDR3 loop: CASSPGTVTGELFF. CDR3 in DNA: TGCGCCAGCAGCCCGGGGACGGTCACCGGGGAGCTGTTTTTT.